The source of this T cell receptor beta chain is a study of T cells after yellow fever vaccination. About the research overall: In the case of low-cell-number fractions, SMART-Seq v4 Ultra Low Input was used for preparation.

Study-level findings and limits: Within FACS-sorted repertoires, abundant clonotypes contaminating from the bulk population could be present. Some clonotypes were seen in both the CD4 and the CD8 compartments. These made up a small share and likely arose from convergent recombination.

One entry per CDR3 protein results from TCRdb running MiXCR on the 5' RACE reads. The sample consists of about 69,000 distinct CDR3 sequences, around 5% of them appearing once. For this clonotype: The antigen is undetermined. This may be a read error: a much more frequent sequence differs by one nucleotide.

V lost 4 bases and J lost 1, with 13 bases in between. The CDR3 loop spans 15 amino acids. Germline values: CDR1 SGHNT, CDR2 YYREEE (reference sequence). Specimen: CD4+ T cells sorted from PBMCs, collected more than 14 days after the first yellow fever vaccination. The gene calls are TRBV5-4 and TRBJ2-3, with D possibly being TRBD1 (6 bases). The receptor comes from a man aged 18-30 years who received the YFV17D yellow fever vaccine. CDR3 in DNA: TGTGCCAGCAGCCCCAGCTGGGGGCGCACAGATACGCAGTATTTT. Residues: CASSPSWGRTDTQYF.